This T cell receptor (beta chain) came from a study of T cells after yellow fever vaccination. 5'RACE template switching generated TCR cDNA, adding a universal primer site and UMIs. TCRdb called the 5' RACE reads again in MiXCR, with one record for every CDR3 protein. The sample holds about 340,000 distinct CDR3 sequences, 9.5% to 15% seen once. From germline, CDR1 is GTSNPN and CDR2 SVGIG (reference sequence). This CDR3 comprises 12 residues. Deletions cut 2 bases from V and 6 bases from J, with 9 bases between. This clonotype was seen a few times. Its antigen remains unidentified. Regarding the study as a whole: Some clonotypes, a small share, were shared between CD4 and CD8 compartments. Contamination of FACS-sorted repertoires by abundant clonotypes from the bulk population could occur. Booster sampling recovered most clones from primary vaccination (roughly 96% CD4, just over 85% CD8).

V gene TRBV30 combines with J gene TRBJ2-3; D is ambiguous. This TCR was recovered from a man aged 18 to 30 who received the YFV17D yellow fever vaccine. This material consisted of CD4+ T cells sorted from PBMCs, taken 15 days after the yellow fever booster vaccination. The CDR3 bases are TGTGCCTGGAGTACATCGAGGGATACGCAGTATTTT. Translation gives CAWSTSRDTQYF.